Presented here are 3 T cell receptor beta chains from one specimen sequenced in a study of CD8+CD57+ T cells in acquired aplastic anemia. TCR beta VDJ and CDR3 profiles were obtained from a genomic DNA template. TCRdb processed the reads anew with MiXCR; each CDR3 protein has one entry. The table has 200,000 to 300,000 distinct CDR3 sequences, around 82% seen once; the top ten hold 40% to 50%. Sequencing was done on patients that had shown CD8+CD57+ cell expansion by flow cytometry. The source material was sorted CD4+, CD8+, or CD8+CD57+ T cells (not recorded which) from PBMCs. The receptors here all came from a human donor with aplastic anemia.

This chain connects TRBV5-6 to TRBJ2-1, with a possible D match to TRBD2 (6 bases). CDR1 is SGHDT, CDR2 YYEEEE, per germline. The V end lost 0 bases, the J end lost 8 bases, and 18 bases lay between the germline ends. The CDR3 length is 16 residues. The DNA of the CDR3 is TGTGCCAGCAGCTTGGAGAGGGGCGGGGCCTTCGATGAGCAGTTCTTC. Protein product: CASSLERGGAFDEQFF.

The chain has TRBV5-1 and TRBJ2-2; 8 nucleotides agree with TRBD1. J gave up 16 bases and V 0 bases, and 5 bases lay outside the gene matches. The CDR3 runs to 12 residues. Germline V gene lookup returns CDR1 SGHRS and CDR2 YFSETQ. This CDR3 reads CASSLGQGLKFF. In DNA form, the CDR3 reads TGCGCCAGCAGCTTGGGACAGGGGTTGAAGTTTTTT.

The chain uses TRBV11-3 and TRBJ1-2, with D uncertain. The CDR3 extends over 12 amino acids. Germline CDR1 reads SGHNT; CDR2 reads YENEEA. V lost 5 bases and J 8 bases, leaving 12 bases between the germline ends. CDR3 sequence: CASSPDPTGYTF. CDR3 DNA: TGTGCCAGCAGCCCCGACCCAACAGGCTACACCTTC.